This is a list of T cell receptor beta chains from one sample in a study of T cells in Graves' hyperthyroidism and ophthalmopathy. TCRdb used MiXCR to reprocess the multiplex PCR reads, holding one entry per CDR3 protein. The sample holds a few hundred thousand distinct CDR3 sequences, approximately 15% seen once. Sequences were obtained from blood. All receptors come from a woman in her late teens or twenties with Graves' hyperthyroidism that later progressed to Graves' ophthalmopathy. Both conserved end residues are part of each CDR3. D genes are given only for firm matches. Not every row has a clone size; where given, it reads once, few, many or a size class.

j_call: TRBJ2-1
clone_size: once
v_call: TRBV3-1
d_call: TRBD2
cdr3_nt: TGTGCCAGCAGCCCGTTTAGCGGGAGGCCCAATGAGCAGTTCTTC
cdr3_aa: CASSPFSGRPNEQFF

j_call: TRBJ2-1
clone_size: -
v_call: TRBV27
d_call: TRBD1
cdr3_nt: TGTGCCAGCAGTTTCTACGGACAGGGGGCGCAAGGTCGGCGGCCCTACGTGGGCTACAATGAGCAGTTCTTC
cdr3_aa: CASSFYGQGAQGRRPYVGYNEQFF

j_call: TRBJ1-6
clone_size: many
v_call: TRBV28
d_call: -
cdr3_nt: TGTGCCAGCACCGAAAGGGGCGCCCATAATTCACCCCTCCACTTT
cdr3_aa: CASTERGAHNSPLHF

j_call: TRBJ1-1
clone_size: many
v_call: TRBV12-3/TRBV12-4
d_call: TRBD1
cdr3_nt: TGTGCCAGCACCCTCTGGGGACAGGGGGCCACTGAAGCTTTCTTT
cdr3_aa: CASTLWGQGATEAFF

j_call: TRBJ1-2
clone_size: many
v_call: TRBV27
d_call: TRBD1
cdr3_nt: TGTGCCAGCAGTTTCGGGACAGGGGTGGGCGGCTACACCTTC
cdr3_aa: CASSFGTGVGGYTF

j_call: TRBJ2-7
clone_size: many
v_call: TRBV28
d_call: -
cdr3_nt: TGTGCCAGCCAATTCGAAGGGGGGACTGGGTACGAGCAGTACTTC
cdr3_aa: CASQFEGGTGYEQYF

j_call: TRBJ1-4
clone_size: -
v_call: TRBV7-9
d_call: -
cdr3_nt: TGTGCCAGCAGCACCACGACAGGTTCTAATGAAAAACTGTTTTTT
cdr3_aa: CASSTTTGSNEKLFF

j_call: TRBJ2-7
clone_size: many
v_call: TRBV20-1
d_call: TRBD1
cdr3_nt: TGCAGTGCTAACGCCGGGACAGGGTTAACCTACGAGCAGTACTTC
cdr3_aa: CSANAGTGLTYEQYF

j_call: TRBJ2-3
clone_size: few
v_call: TRBV27
d_call: TRBD2
cdr3_nt: TGTGCCAGCAGTGCCCTTACTAGCGTAACTAGCACAGATACGCAGTATTTT
cdr3_aa: CASSALTSVTSTDTQYF

j_call: TRBJ2-1
clone_size: many
v_call: TRBV2
d_call: -
cdr3_nt: TGTGCCAGCAGACAACGAGACGAAAGCTACAATGAGCAGTTCTTC
cdr3_aa: CASRQRDESYNEQFF

j_call: TRBJ2-1
clone_size: many
v_call: TRBV12-3/TRBV12-4
d_call: -
cdr3_nt: TGTGCCAGCGGGAACGGACTCGCTGAGCAGTTCTTC
cdr3_aa: CASGNGLAEQFF

j_call: TRBJ1-6
clone_size: many
v_call: TRBV27
d_call: -
cdr3_nt: TGTGCCAGCAGTGGCCCAGGGTTAATGCATTCACCCCTCCACTTT
cdr3_aa: CASSGPGLMHSPLHF

j_call: TRBJ2-1
clone_size: many
v_call: TRBV7-9
d_call: TRBD2
cdr3_nt: TGTGCCAGCAGCTTCAGAGCGGGAGTCTACAATGAGCAGTTCTTC
cdr3_aa: CASSFRAGVYNEQFF

j_call: TRBJ1-3
clone_size: -
v_call: TRBV20-1
d_call: -
cdr3_nt: TGCAGTGCTAGTCCAGGGAGCCCTAGCTCTGGAAACACCATATATTTT
cdr3_aa: CSASPGSPSSGNTIYF

j_call: TRBJ2-7
clone_size: few
v_call: TRBV6-1
d_call: TRBD2
cdr3_nt: TGTGCCAGCAGTGAAGAAGGGGGCCTAGCGGGAGACGAGCAGTACTTC
cdr3_aa: CASSEEGGLAGDEQYF

j_call: TRBJ2-1
clone_size: many
v_call: TRBV28
d_call: -
cdr3_nt: TGTGCCAGCAGTCCACTCCTCAAGGGTGAGCAGTTCTTC
cdr3_aa: CASSPLLKGEQFF

j_call: TRBJ2-2
clone_size: -
v_call: TRBV19
d_call: TRBD2
cdr3_nt: TGTGCCAGTAGTCCTAGCGGGAGGGCCGGAGGGAACGGGGAGCTGTTTTTT
cdr3_aa: CASSPSGRAGGNGELFF

j_call: TRBJ2-3
clone_size: many
v_call: TRBV3-1
d_call: TRBD2
cdr3_nt: TGTGCCAGCAGCCAACGTTGCGGGAGGTCAGATACGCAGTATTTT
cdr3_aa: CASSQRCGRSDTQYF

j_call: TRBJ2-7
clone_size: many
v_call: TRBV12-3/TRBV12-4
d_call: -
cdr3_nt: TGTGCCAGCAGTTTCGGTCCGAGTGAGCAGTACTTC
cdr3_aa: CASSFGPSEQYF

j_call: TRBJ2-7
clone_size: -
v_call: TRBV15
d_call: -
cdr3_nt: TGTGCCACCAGCAGAGATCCTTCCTACGAGCAGTACTTC
cdr3_aa: CATSRDPSYEQYF

j_call: TRBJ1-5
clone_size: many
v_call: TRBV28
d_call: -
cdr3_nt: TGTGCCAGCAGTTCATTCCCAGGGGATAGCAATCAGCCCCAGCATTTT
cdr3_aa: CASSSFPGDSNQPQHF

j_call: TRBJ2-7
clone_size: many
v_call: TRBV7-2
d_call: TRBD1
cdr3_nt: TGTGCCAGCAGCTCCTCAACAGGGGGCGCCTACGAGCAGTACTTC
cdr3_aa: CASSSSTGGAYEQYF

j_call: TRBJ2-5
clone_size: few
v_call: TRBV6-1
d_call: TRBD2
cdr3_nt: TGTGCCAGCAGTGAAAAGCGGGAGGGCCCTAGAGAGACCCAGTACTTC
cdr3_aa: CASSEKREGPRETQYF

j_call: TRBJ2-2
clone_size: -
v_call: TRBV7-9
d_call: -
cdr3_nt: TGTGCCACCCTAAGAGGATGGACCGGGGAGCTGTTTTTT
cdr3_aa: CATLRGWTGELFF

j_call: TRBJ2-7
clone_size: few
v_call: TRBV4-2
d_call: TRBD2
cdr3_nt: TGTGCCAGCAGCCAGACACCGTTTGCGGGAGGGCCTAACGAGCAGTACTTC
cdr3_aa: CASSQTPFAGGPNEQYF

j_call: TRBJ2-5
clone_size: many
v_call: TRBV6-4
d_call: TRBD2
cdr3_nt: TGTGCCAGCAGTGAAACGGGAGGGCCCTCAGAGACCCAGTACTTC
cdr3_aa: CASSETGGPSETQYF

j_call: TRBJ1-3
clone_size: few
v_call: TRBV6-1
d_call: -
cdr3_nt: TGTGCCAGCAGCTTGACAGCTGGAAACACCATATATTTT
cdr3_aa: CASSLTAGNTIYF

j_call: TRBJ2-3
clone_size: many
v_call: TRBV5-1
d_call: TRBD2
cdr3_nt: TGCGCCAGCAGCTTGAGTACTAGCGGTGGCACAGATACGCAGTATTTT
cdr3_aa: CASSLSTSGGTDTQYF

j_call: TRBJ1-2
clone_size: once
v_call: TRBV4-1
d_call: TRBD1
cdr3_nt: TGCGCCAGCAGCCGGGGACAGGGTCTGGCCTATGGCTACACCTTC
cdr3_aa: CASSRGQGLAYGYTF

j_call: TRBJ2-5
clone_size: -
v_call: TRBV4-3
d_call: -
cdr3_nt: TGCGCCAGCAGCCAAGAATTACAAGAGACCCAGTACTTC
cdr3_aa: CASSQELQETQYF

j_call: TRBJ2-2
clone_size: many
v_call: TRBV28
d_call: -
cdr3_nt: TGTGCCAGCATCACAGGAACCGGGGAGCTGTTTTTT
cdr3_aa: CASITGTGELFF

j_call: TRBJ1-2
clone_size: few
v_call: TRBV14
d_call: -
cdr3_nt: TGTGCCAGCAGCCAATTCGACGGCACAGCCTCTGGCTACACCTTC
cdr3_aa: CASSQFDGTASGYTF

j_call: TRBJ2-2
clone_size: -
v_call: TRBV6-5
d_call: -
cdr3_nt: TGTGCCAGCAGTTACGGGCCATCCGCCGGGGAGCTGTTTTTT
cdr3_aa: CASSYGPSAGELFF

j_call: TRBJ2-7
clone_size: few
v_call: TRBV12-3/TRBV12-4
d_call: -
cdr3_nt: TGTGCCAGCAGTTTGGTCTTGTACTCCTACGAGCAGTACTTC
cdr3_aa: CASSLVLYSYEQYF